This TCR beta chain was observed in a study of blood T cell repertoires in COVID-19. Study overall: The United States, Italy and Spain supplied acute and convalescent COVID-19 samples. Nucleic acid was either cDNA or gDNA, and it came from T cells, B-cell-depleted T cells, or PBMCs.

Original processing notes: Amplifying reference gene primers gave estimates of nucleated cell counts. TCRdb's copy holds only in-frame clones and misses some; the assay was immunoSEQ multiplex PCR. The DNA gave D and trimming, while V, J and clone size come from that table. The sample has about 150,000 clones, more than 65% seen once; the top ten hold approximately 10%. V gave up 0 bases and J gave up 3 bases, with 4 bases separating them. The CDR3 covers 13 residues. Germline CDR1 MNHEY, CDR2 SMNVEV (reference sequence). Material: peripheral blood. This chain joins TRBV27 and TRBJ2-3, with D hard to call. The sequence was obtained from a woman in her forties or fifties with acute or convalescent COVID-19. CDR3 in DNA: TGTGCCAGCAGTTTATCGAGGACAGATACGCAGTATTTT. Residues: CASSLSRTDTQYF.